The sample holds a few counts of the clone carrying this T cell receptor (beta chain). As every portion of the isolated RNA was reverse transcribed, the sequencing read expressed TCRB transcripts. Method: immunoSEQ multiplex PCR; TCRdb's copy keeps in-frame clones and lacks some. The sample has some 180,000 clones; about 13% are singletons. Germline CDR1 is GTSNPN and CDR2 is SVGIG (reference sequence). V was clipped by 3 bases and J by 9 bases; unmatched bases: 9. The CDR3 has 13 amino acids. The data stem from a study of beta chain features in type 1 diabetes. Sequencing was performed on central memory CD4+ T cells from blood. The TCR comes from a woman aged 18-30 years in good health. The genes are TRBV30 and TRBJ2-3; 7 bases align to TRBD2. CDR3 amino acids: CAWRSSGGNTQYF. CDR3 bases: TGTGCCTGGAGGAGCTCGGGGGGTAACACGCAGTATTTT.